The source of this T cell receptor (beta chain) is a study of neurological immune-mediated disorders. General observations from the study: Private repertoires in all groups were suggested by the absence of shared CDR3 amino acid sequences among expanded clones across subjects.

This clonotype came up many times. Its antigen is not known. V gave up 2 bases and J gave up 5 bases, with 13 bases separating them. CDR3 length: 14 residues. The germline V gene has CDR1 MNHEY and CDR2 SMNVEV (reference sequence). Maryland, USA blood bank volunteers served as healthy controls. The sorted libraries involved the use of under 1.1 million CD4+ or CD8+ T cells. The cDNA was generated by 5'RACE with 10-nucleotide random UMIs. Using its own MiXCR run on the 5' RACE reads, TCRdb lists one record per CDR3 protein. Here the sample spans approximately 38,000 distinct CDR3 sequences, roughly 6.9% being singletons.

The chain combines TRBV27 with TRBJ2-7; D not certain. Sequenced: CD4+ T cells from blood. This TCR was recovered from a man aged 50-59 years in good health. CDR3 sequence: CASSLKLSINEQYF. Written as DNA, the CDR3 is TGTGCCAGCAGTTTAAAGCTATCCATTAACGAGCAGTACTTC.